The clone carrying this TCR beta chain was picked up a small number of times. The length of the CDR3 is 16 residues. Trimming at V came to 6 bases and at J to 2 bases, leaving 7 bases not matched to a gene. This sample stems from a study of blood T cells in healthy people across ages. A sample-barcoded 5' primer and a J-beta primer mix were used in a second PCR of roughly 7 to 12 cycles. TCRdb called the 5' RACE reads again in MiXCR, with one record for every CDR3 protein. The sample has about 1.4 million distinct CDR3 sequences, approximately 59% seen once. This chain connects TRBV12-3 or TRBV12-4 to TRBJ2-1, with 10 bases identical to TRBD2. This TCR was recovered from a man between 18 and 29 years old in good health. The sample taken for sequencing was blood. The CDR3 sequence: CASRALAGETYNEQFF. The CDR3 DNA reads TGTGCCAGCAGAGCTCTAGCGGGAGAAACCTACAATGAGCAGTTCTTC.